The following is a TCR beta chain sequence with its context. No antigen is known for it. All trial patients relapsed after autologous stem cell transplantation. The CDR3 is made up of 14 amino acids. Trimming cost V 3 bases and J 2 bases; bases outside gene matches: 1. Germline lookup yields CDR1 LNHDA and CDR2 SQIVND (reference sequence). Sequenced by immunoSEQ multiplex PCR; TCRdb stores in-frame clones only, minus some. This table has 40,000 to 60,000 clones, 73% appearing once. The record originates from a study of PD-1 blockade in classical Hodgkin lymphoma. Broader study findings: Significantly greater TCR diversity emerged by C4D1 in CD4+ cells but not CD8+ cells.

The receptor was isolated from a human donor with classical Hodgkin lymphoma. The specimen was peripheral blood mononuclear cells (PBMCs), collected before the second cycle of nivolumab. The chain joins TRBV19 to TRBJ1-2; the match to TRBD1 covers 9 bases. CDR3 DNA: TGTGCCAGTAGTATGGACAGGGGAAACTATGGCTACACCTTC. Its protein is CASSMDRGNYGYTF.